The present entry profiles one T cell receptor (beta chain) with its context. Only a few counts were recorded for this clone. What this receptor recognizes is not known. No base quality information exists; no much larger clone differs at one position. This sample is part of a study of blood T cell repertoires in COVID-19 (dated by TCRdb to 2018 to 2020). Regarding the research as a whole: The collaborator samples originated in the United States, Italy and Spain and spanned the acute and convalescent phases of COVID-19. The prospective study material was composed of cDNA or gDNA derived from T cells, B-cell-depleted T cells, or PBMCs. Subjects who had been exposed to COVID-19, were actively infected with it, or had recovered from it provided the deeply sampled blood TCRbeta repertoires that made up the dataset. The repertoires were made available in a free public database intended to serve as a resource for research on the immune response to SARS-CoV-2. The samples were drawn from two sources: the first 160 participants of the ongoing ImmuneRACE study, and 1,000 to 1,500 subjects contributed by 6 global collaborators. Nearly every sample came with metadata listing a de-identified subject ID, COVID-19 status, age in years and sex. Where available, HLA class I and class II types were taken from metadata supplied by the sample provider and were not determined by assay-based typing.

At one collaborating source in Seattle, patients were enrolled during active infection and were followed longitudinally through the course of disease. Collaborating institutions collected whole blood in K2EDTA tubes following their own protocols. For TCRbeta analysis, collaborators shipped samples as frozen whole blood, isolated PBMCs, or DNA extracted from either of those sample types. General conclusions and limits of the study: Clinical and demographic metadata were provided uncurated, with the amount varying by source and participant.

The trim is 8 bases for V and 7 bases for J, with a gap of 11 bases between the germline ends. CDR1 is given as MDHEN and CDR2 as SYDVKM, both from the germline V gene. The cysteine opens and the phenylalanine closes a CDR3 of 12 amino acids. Only the CDR3 part of the read is kept: 36 bases, read in frame from the first base. The immunoSEQ Assay, a bias-controlled multiplex PCR, was used to amplify TCRbeta CDR3 regions from genomic DNA. The paper's processing steps were these. Nucleated cell counts per sample were estimated from amplification of reference gene primers within the assay. To quantify the absolute abundance of each unique TCRbeta CDR3 rearrangement, sequence reads were collapsed and filtered. Productive Simpson clonality was computed per sample as the square root of Simpson's diversity index over productive rearrangements. Sourced from immuneACCESS, this table was stored by TCRdb with only in-frame sequences that have V and J called. A share of the clones is absent; for the studies checked, an unresolved V gene accounts for under half, and the remainder has no known explanation. That table gives V, J and clone size, and the DNA gave D and trimming. The sample table contains more than 300,000 clones; only one count was recorded for 80% to 90% of them. 10% of the sample is taken by the ten largest.

The clonotype was recovered from a woman in her 30s with COVID-19, enrolled during active disease. The chain uses TRBV28 and TRBJ1-4; no D segment can be confidently identified. Sequencing input: peripheral blood. The CDR3 corresponds to CASHQFSEKLFF. The nucleotide sequence is given as TGTGCCAGCCACCAATTCAGTGAAAAACTGTTTTTT.